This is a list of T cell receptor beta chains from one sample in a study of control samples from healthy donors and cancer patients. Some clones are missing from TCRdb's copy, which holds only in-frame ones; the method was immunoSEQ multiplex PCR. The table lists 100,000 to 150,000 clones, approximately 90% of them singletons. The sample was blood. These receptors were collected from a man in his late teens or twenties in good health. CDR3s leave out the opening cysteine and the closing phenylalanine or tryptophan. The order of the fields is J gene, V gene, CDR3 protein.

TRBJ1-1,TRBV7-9,ASSLHNMGTEAF
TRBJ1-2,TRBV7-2,ASSFFRGNYGYT
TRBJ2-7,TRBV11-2,ASSNYEQY
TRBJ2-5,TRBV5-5,ASSLGPSGLQETQY
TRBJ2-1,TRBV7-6,ASSLLPGDSSYNEQF
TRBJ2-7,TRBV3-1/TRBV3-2,ASSRRDKTYEQY
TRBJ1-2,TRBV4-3,ASSQETGPNYGYT
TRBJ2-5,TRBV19,ASSIGWGVKGTETQY
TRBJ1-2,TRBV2,ASSDYLGYGYT
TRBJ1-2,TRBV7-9,ASSLVSYAESDGYT
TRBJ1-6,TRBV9,ASSVESGSSYNSPLH
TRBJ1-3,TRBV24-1,ASQGDGNTIY
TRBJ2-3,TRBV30,AWSVSGEADTQY
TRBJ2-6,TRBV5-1,ASSSDYSGANVLT
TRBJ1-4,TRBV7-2,ASSSTGTTNEKLF
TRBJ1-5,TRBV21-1,ACPRSGKTNQPQH
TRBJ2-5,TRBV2,ASKASGWRGETQY
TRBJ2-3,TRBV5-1,ASKSRPSSTDTQY
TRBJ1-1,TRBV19,ASTFLGGSTEAF
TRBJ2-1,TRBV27,ASSRSGTGYNEQF
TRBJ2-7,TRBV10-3,AISESMGRGPYEQY
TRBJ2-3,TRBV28,ASSLVVSDTQY
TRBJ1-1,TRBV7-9,ASSFPGTGNTEAF
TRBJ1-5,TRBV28,ASSSEGSYSNQPQH
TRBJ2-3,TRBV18,ASSPGTSKDTQY
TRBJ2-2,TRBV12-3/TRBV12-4,ASSSAGSGELF
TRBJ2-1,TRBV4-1,ASSETVAGPYDEQF
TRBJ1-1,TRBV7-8,ASSLNQMNTEAF
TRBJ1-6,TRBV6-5,ASSLGQANSPLH
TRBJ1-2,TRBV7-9,ASSLRPADDYGYT
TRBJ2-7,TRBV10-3,AMGPGSYEQY
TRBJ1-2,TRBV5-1,ASSLGGAYGYT
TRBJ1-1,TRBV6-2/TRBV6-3,ASSYSRTEAF
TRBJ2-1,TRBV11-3,ASSFRGSGNEQF
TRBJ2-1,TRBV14,ASSQPYNEQF
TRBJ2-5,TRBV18,ASSLGQGKETQY
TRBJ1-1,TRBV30,AWSVRGRGNVGTEAF
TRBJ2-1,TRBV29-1,SVASGSNEQF
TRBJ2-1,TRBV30,AWSIWDDEQF
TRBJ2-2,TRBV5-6,ASSPGTGELF
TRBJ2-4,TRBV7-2,ASSLKGDRGVAKNIQY
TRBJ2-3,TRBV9,ASSASTGGAGDTQY
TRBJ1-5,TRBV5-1,ASSPEGVQPQH
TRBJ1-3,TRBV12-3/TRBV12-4,ASNPGGNTIY